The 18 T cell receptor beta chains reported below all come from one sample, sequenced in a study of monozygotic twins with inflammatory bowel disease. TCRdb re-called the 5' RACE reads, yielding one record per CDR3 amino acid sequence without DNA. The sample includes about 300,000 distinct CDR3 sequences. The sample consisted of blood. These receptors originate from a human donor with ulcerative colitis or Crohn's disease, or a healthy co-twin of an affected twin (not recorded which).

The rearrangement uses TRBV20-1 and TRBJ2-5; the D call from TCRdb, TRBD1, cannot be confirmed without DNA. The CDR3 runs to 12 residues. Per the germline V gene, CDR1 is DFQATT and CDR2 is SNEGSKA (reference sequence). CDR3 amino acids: CSAYQGQETQYF.

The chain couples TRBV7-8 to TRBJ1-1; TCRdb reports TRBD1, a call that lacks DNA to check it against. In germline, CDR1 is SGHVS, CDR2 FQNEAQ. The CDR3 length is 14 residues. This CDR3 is CASSLLRGHTEAFF.

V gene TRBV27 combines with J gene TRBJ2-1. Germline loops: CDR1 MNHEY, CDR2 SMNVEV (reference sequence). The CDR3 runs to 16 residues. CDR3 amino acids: CASSWRGDGSYNEQFF.

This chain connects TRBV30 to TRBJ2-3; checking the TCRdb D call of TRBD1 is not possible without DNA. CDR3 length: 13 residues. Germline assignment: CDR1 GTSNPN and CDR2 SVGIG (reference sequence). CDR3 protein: CASRQGVSATQYF.

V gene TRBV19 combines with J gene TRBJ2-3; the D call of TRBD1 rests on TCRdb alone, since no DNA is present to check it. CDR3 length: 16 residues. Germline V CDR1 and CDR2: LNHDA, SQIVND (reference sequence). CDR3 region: CASTDGRGQGTDTQYF.

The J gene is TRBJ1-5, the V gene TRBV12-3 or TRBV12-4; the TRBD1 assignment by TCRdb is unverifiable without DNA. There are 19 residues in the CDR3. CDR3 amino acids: CASSFWLVLGQGINQPQHF.

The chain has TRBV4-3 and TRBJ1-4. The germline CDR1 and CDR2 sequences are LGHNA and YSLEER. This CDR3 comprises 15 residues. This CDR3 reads CASSQDGWVREKLFF.

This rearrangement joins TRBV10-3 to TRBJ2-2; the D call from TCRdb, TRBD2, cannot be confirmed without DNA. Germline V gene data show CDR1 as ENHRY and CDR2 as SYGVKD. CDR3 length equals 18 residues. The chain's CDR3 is CAISESKVVEGYTGELFF.

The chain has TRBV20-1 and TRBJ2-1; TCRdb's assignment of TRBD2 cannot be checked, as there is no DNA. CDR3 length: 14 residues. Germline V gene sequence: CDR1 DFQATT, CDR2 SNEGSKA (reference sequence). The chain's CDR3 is CSARKREVYNEQFF.

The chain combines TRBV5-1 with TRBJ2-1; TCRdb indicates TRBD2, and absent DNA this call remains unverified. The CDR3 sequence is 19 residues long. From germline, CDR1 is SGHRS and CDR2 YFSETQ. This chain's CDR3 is CASSLNPSSGRSTDNEQFF.

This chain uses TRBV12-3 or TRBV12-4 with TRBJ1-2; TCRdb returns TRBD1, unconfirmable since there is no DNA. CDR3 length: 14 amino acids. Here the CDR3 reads CASSYRPGGNGYTF.

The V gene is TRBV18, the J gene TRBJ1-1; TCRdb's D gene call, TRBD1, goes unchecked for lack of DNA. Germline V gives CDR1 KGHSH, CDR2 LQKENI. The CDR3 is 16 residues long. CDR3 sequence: CASSPATGTQGAEAFF.

The CDR3 reads CATRGVSGNTIYF. The chain combines TRBV19 with TRBJ1-3; checking the TCRdb D call of TRBD1 is not possible without DNA. Germline CDR1 is LNHDA and CDR2 is SQIVND (reference sequence). This CDR3 contains 13 residues.

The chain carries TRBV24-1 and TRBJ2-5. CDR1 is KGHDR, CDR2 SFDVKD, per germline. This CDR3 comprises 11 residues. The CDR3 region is CATSDLGTQYF.

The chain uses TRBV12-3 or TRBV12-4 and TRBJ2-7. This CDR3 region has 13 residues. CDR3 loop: CASRSGETYEQYF.

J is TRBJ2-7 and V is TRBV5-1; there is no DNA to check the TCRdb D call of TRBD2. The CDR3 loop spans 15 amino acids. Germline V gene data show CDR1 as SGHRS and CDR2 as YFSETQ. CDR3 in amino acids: CASSPRTSGSYEQYF.

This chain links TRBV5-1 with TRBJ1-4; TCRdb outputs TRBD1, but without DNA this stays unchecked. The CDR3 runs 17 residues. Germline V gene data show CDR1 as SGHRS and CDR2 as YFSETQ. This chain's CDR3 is CASSKDRRETTNEKLFF.

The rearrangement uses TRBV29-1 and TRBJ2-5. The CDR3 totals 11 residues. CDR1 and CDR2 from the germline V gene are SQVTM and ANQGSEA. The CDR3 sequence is CSVEVERTQYF. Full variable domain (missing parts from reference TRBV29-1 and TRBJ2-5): SAVISQKPSRDICQRGTSLTIQCQVDSQVTMMFWYRQQPGQSLTLIATANQGSEATYESGFVIDKFPISRPNLTFSTLTVSNMSPEDSSIYLCSVEVERTQYFGPGTRLLVL.